This T cell receptor beta chain stems from a study of shared clonotypes between healthy human individuals. The wider study: Three CD4 naive, three CD4 memory, two CD8 naive and one CD8 memory plate were used per donor. General observations from the study: The expectation was that sequencing depth would affect clonotype sharing among donors. Memory subsets had estimated richness that was generally smaller than that of naive subsets.

With regard to this clone: The antigen is not known.

The run depth of the assay was deep. The repertoire was sequenced with immunoSEQ multiplex PCR; TCRdb's copy has only in-frame clones and lacks some. Among under 1,100,000 clones, 75% to 85% were seen once, and the ten largest hold roughly 0.57%. Trimming at V came to 1 base and at J to 1 base, leaving 9 bases not matched to a gene. CDR1 and CDR2 (germline): MGHRA, YSYEKL. There are 20 residues in the CDR3. The sequencing sample was made of memory CD4+ T cells from PBMCs. Noted subset: CD45RA-negative fraction. The chain uses TRBV4-1 and TRBJ2-1, with 14 bases identical to TRBD2. This clonotype was sampled from a man aged 18 to 35 in good health. Some clones in this sample may be carry-over from other donors' samples. The CDR3 DNA sequence: TGCGCCAGCAGCCAAGCACCGGGACTAGCGGGAGAGGGTTCCTACAATGAGCAGTTCTTC. Amino acids: CASSQAPGLAGEGSYNEQFF.